The clone carrying this T cell receptor beta chain was seen a single time. Replicate PCRs for sorted subsets used 200 ng DNA; this equaled about 30,000 T cell genomes. Sequenced by immunoSEQ multiplex PCR; TCRdb stores in-frame clones only, minus some. The sample lists fewer than 2.5 million clones, 90% to 95% occurring once. These data originate in a study of shared clonotypes between healthy human individuals. This CDR3 has 13 residues. The V end was cut by 4 bases, the J end by 8 bases, with 15 bases between. Germline V gene data show CDR1 as SGHRS and CDR2 as YFSETQ. Sequenced: naive CD4+ T cells from PBMCs. This sample's subset: CD45RA+ positively selected. The TCR comes from a man aged 18 to 29 in good health. Some clones in this sample may be carry-over from other donors' samples. V gene TRBV5-1 combines with J gene TRBJ1-2, with unresolved D. The CDR3 protein is CASSPDGPQGYTF. As DNA, the CDR3 is TGCGCCAGCAGCCCGGACGGCCCTCAGGGCTACACCTTC.